These 23 T cell receptor beta chains originate from one sample sequenced in a study of cytomegalovirus exposure and HLA in healthy donors (TCRdb year 2017). Library preparation was by the immunoSEQ multiplex PCR assay. For the multiplex PCR, a mixture combining 60 forward primers for TCR Vbeta segments and 13 reverse primers for TCR Jbeta segments was used. In its TCRdb copy, this immuneACCESS table keeps in-frame sequences only and misses some clones. Where compared with another copy, unresolved V genes explain less than half of these, and the others have no known cause. The sample table lists fewer than 250,000 clones, about four fifths of them with a count of one. Jointly, the top ten make up approximately 10% of the sample. Sequenced sample: PBMCs. All receptors derive from a woman in her fifties or sixties in good health and CMV-seropositive.

This chain connects TRBV18 to TRBJ1-5; TRBD1 matches at 9 bases. The junction had 6 bases not matched to a gene; V was cut back by 8 bases and J by 4 bases. The CDR3 has 14 amino acids. Germline V gene lookup returns CDR1 KGHSH and CDR2 LQKENI. Written as DNA, the CDR3 is TGTGCCAGCGACGGGACAGGGTTAAATCAGCCCCAGCATTTT. It encodes CASDGTGLNQPQHF. The full variable domain, completed using reference TRBV18 and TRBJ1-5, is NAGVMQNPRHLVRRRGQEARLRCSPMKGHSHVYWYRQLPEEGLKFMVYLQKENIIDESGMPKERFSAEFPKEGPSILRIQQVVRGDSAAYFCASDGTGLNQPQHFGDGTRLSIL.

This clone came up a few times. This chain connects TRBV11-2 to TRBJ2-4; 15 bases match TRBD2. Germline-derived CDR1 and CDR2 are SGHAT and FQNNGV. The CDR3 spans 19 residues. Trimming took 1 base from V and 1 from J; bases not matched to a gene: 5. The chain's CDR3 is CASSLVVGTSGGAKNIQYF. The CDR3, as DNA: TGTGCCAGCAGCTTAGTCGTCGGGACTAGCGGGGGGGCCAAAAACATTCAGTACTTC.

The V call is TRBV7-3, the J call TRBJ1-1; 8 nucleotides align to TRBD1. With 5 bases clipped from V and 1 base from J, the junction kept 3 bases outside the gene matches. The CDR3 sequence is 14 residues long. Germline V CDR1 and CDR2: SGHTA, FQGTGA. CDR3 sequence: CASSLTGGNTEAFF. The CDR3 coding sequence is TGTGCCAGCAGCCTCACAGGGGGGAACACTGAAGCTTTCTTT.

This chain links TRBV19 with TRBJ2-7; 9 nucleotides match TRBD1. The CDR3 loop spans 17 amino acids. V trimming: 6 bases; J trimming: 5 bases; junction bases outside the gene matches: 17. Germline V gives CDR1 LNHDA, CDR2 SQIVND (reference sequence). The CDR3 region is CASRPNAGTGIRHEQYF. The CDR3 DNA reads TGTGCCAGTAGACCGAACGCGGGGACAGGGATTAGACACGAGCAGTACTTC.

The chain's CDR3 is CASRPTGTGNEKLFF. DNA of the CDR3: TGTGCCAGCAGACCCACCGGGACAGGCAATGAAAAACTGTTTTTT. The chain links TRBV27 to TRBJ1-4, with 8 bases aligning to TRBD1. Germline-derived CDR1 and CDR2 are MNHEY and SMNVEV (reference sequence). This CDR3 is built from 15 residues. V shed 6 bases, J shed 5 bases, and the junction held 8 bases outside the gene matches.

The rearrangement uses TRBV29-1 and TRBJ2-5; weak D call: TRBD2 (6 bases). The J call is doubtful: the DNA matches TRBJ2-7 better. This CDR3 is built from 12 residues. Germline CDR1 SQVTM, CDR2 ANQGSEA. CDR3 bases: TGCAGCGCCACGGGGGTTGCAAACGAGCAGTACTTC. Its protein product is CSATGVANEQYF.

The chain is built from TRBV7-3 and TRBJ1-5; 11 bases fit TRBD1. This CDR3 comprises 19 residues. Germline V gene sequence: CDR1 SGHTA, CDR2 FQGTGA. After removal of 5 bases from V and 3 bases from J, the junction contained 15 bases not matched to a gene. CDR3 protein: CASSHGDRGFIGSNQPQHF. The CDR3 DNA follows: TGTGCCAGCAGCCACGGGGACAGGGGGTTTATCGGGTCCAATCAGCCCCAGCATTTT.

This clone was seen only a few times. This chain connects TRBV7-3 to TRBJ1-3; 7 positions agree with TRBD1. Germline loops: CDR1 SGHTA, CDR2 FQGTGA. V dropped 5 bases and J dropped 3; count of bases not matched to a gene: 7. This CDR3 spans 15 amino acids. CDR3 region: CASSTTGEGGNTIYF. DNA of the CDR3: TGTGCCAGCAGCACCACAGGGGAAGGTGGAAACACCATATATTTT.

The V call is TRBV11-1, the J call TRBJ1-2, with D possibly matching TRBD1 (6 bases). CDR3 length: 14 residues. Germline CDR1 and CDR2: SGHAT and FQDESV (reference sequence). The V and J ends lost 5 bases and 6 bases respectively, with 16 bases between them. CDR3 nucleotides: TGTGCCAGCAGCGCGCAGGGGAATGGCAATGGCTACACCTTC. It encodes CASSAQGNGNGYTF.

The J gene is TRBJ1-2, the V gene TRBV2; D is possibly TRBD1 (6 bases). Deletions cut 5 bases from V and 3 bases from J, with 13 bases between. The CDR3 consists of 14 residues. The germline gives CDR1 SNHLY, CDR2 FYNNEI. The CDR3 spells CASSTGTLYYGYTF. The CDR3 bases are TGTGCCAGCAGTACCGGGACACTATACTATGGCTACACCTTC. The complete variable domain, with remaining parts taken from reference TRBV2 and TRBJ1-2, reads EPEVTQTPSHQVTQMGQEVILRCVPISNHLYFYWYRQILGQKVEFLVSFYNNEISEKSEIFDDQFSVERPDGSNFTLKIRSTKLEDSAMYFCASSTGTLYYGYTFGSGTRLTVV.

This clone was observed a handful of times. The J gene is TRBJ1-3, the V gene TRBV6-5; D call uncertain. V lost 0 bases and J lost 4, with 13 bases in between. The CDR3 contains 16 residues. Germline values: CDR1 MNHEY, CDR2 SVGAGI. Here the CDR3 reads CASSYSAGGSGNTIYF. DNA of the CDR3: TGTGCCAGCAGTTACTCAGCCGGAGGGAGCGGAAACACCATATATTTT.

J is TRBJ2-2 and V is TRBV2, with D perhaps matching TRBD2 (8 bases). Germline V gene data show CDR1 as SNHLY and CDR2 as FYNNEI. Trimming shortened V by 11 bases and J by 7 bases, and 20 bases separated the two germline ends. The length of the CDR3 is 14 residues. The chain's CDR3 is CAGRKGAGGGELFF. The CDR3, as DNA: TGTGCCGGAAGAAAGGGGGCGGGAGGCGGGGAGCTGTTTTTT.

V gene TRBV7-9 combines with J gene TRBJ1-1, with D tentatively TRBD1 (5 bases). CDR3 size: 15 residues. The germline CDR1 and CDR2 sequences are SEHNR and FQNEAQ (reference sequence). The germline V and J ends were trimmed by 3 bases and 5 bases, with 16 bases remaining between them. The CDR3 DNA reads as TGTGCCAGCAGCTTTGATGCAGGGCTAATGACTGAAGCTTTCTTT. Its protein product is CASSFDAGLMTEAFF. Combining the CDR3 with reference TRBV7-9 and TRBJ1-1 gives the whole variable domain DTGVSQNPRHKITKRGQNVTFRCDPISEHNRLYWYRQTLGQGPEFLTYFQNEAQLEKSRLLSDRFSAERPKGSFSTLEIQRTEQGDSAMYLCASSFDAGLMTEAFFGQGTRLTVV.

The gene calls are TRBV7-3 and TRBJ1-2; D gene ambiguous. Germline CDR1 and CDR2: SGHTA and FQGTGA. The V end was cut by 5 bases, the J end by 1 base, with 14 bases between. This CDR3 has 15 residues. In DNA form, the CDR3 reads TGTGCCAGCAGCCTCCCGGCGGGCGTTAACTATGGCTACACCTTC. This codes for CASSLPAGVNYGYTF.

The sample holds one count of this clone. The V call is TRBV7-7, the J call TRBJ2-5; 7 bases map to TRBD1. The CDR3 covers 14 residues. Trimming cost V 1 base and J 3 bases; bases outside gene matches: 2. Looked up from germline, CDR1 is SSHAT and CDR2 is FNYEAQ (reference sequence). CDR3 in amino acids: CASSLGQGEETQYF. CDR3 bases: TGTGCCAGCAGCTTAGGTCAGGGGGAAGAGACCCAGTACTTC.

Worth noting for this clone: Other nucleotide sequences from this sample produce the same CDR3. This rearrangement joins TRBV5-1 to TRBJ1-6, with a tentative D call TRBD1 (5 bases). Per germline, CDR1 SGHRS and CDR2 YFSETQ. CDR3 size: 15 residues. V lost 1 base and J 1 base, leaving 6 bases between the germline ends. Here the CDR3 reads CASSLTGSYNSPLHF. CDR3 DNA sequence: TGCGCCAGCAGCTTGACAGGTTCCTATAATTCACCCCTCCACTTT.

This clone showed up just a few times. The J gene is TRBJ2-1, the V gene TRBV6-5; 7 bases map to TRBD1. Losses at the gene ends were 2 bases for V and 3 bases for J; bases not matched to a gene: 1. The CDR3 totals 14 residues. CDR1 is MNHEY and CDR2 is SVGAGI in the germline V gene. DNA of the CDR3: TGTGCCAGCAGTTACGGGACAGACTACAATGAGCAGTTCTTC. This translates into CASSYGTDYNEQFF.

This clone is a singleton in its sample. The CDR3 region has the DNA TGTGCCAGCACCTCTCGGGGGTCTGGAAACACCATATATTTT. Its translation: CASTSRGSGNTIYF. The chain has TRBV7-3 and TRBJ1-3, with D tentatively TRBD1 (5 bases). Per the germline V gene, CDR1 is SGHTA and CDR2 is FQGTGA. The CDR3 extends over 14 amino acids. Trimming took 7 bases from V and 1 from J, leaving 11 bases between them.

V gene TRBV7-2 combines with J gene TRBJ1-2; D not certain. Trimming removed 1 base from V and 4 bases from J, with 7 bases in between. CDR1 SGHTA and CDR2 FQGNSA come from the germline V gene. The CDR3 sequence is 13 residues long. The CDR3 bases are TGTGCCAGCAGCTTAGAACGGAGCTATGGCTACACCTTC. This encodes CASSLERSYGYTF.

This chain uses TRBV10-3 with TRBJ2-7, with TRBD2 identical over 9 bases. V was clipped by 0 bases and J by 7 bases; unmatched bases: 13. Germline assignment: CDR1 ENHRY and CDR2 SYGVKD. The CDR3 contains 17 residues. The CDR3 spells CAISESTGAGGPGEQYF. CDR3 sequence (DNA): TGTGCCATCAGTGAGTCGACTGGCGCGGGGGGGCCGGGGGAGCAGTACTTC.

This clone appeared a few times. The chain links TRBV6-5 to TRBJ1-1; no reliable D call. The V gene's germline CDR1 is MNHEY and CDR2 SVGAGI. V shed 2 bases and J shed 1 base, with 8 bases lying between them. The CDR3 extends over 14 amino acids. CDR3 DNA: TGTGCCAGCAGTTACGGCCGAGGGAACACTGAAGCTTTCTTT. Translating it yields CASSYGRGNTEAFF.

The rearrangement uses TRBV7-9 and TRBJ1-1, with D tentatively TRBD1 (5 bases). Trimming shortened V by 7 bases and J by 5 bases, and 23 bases separated the two germline ends. Germline V gene data show CDR1 as SEHNR and CDR2 as FQNEAQ (reference sequence). This CDR3 has 16 amino acids. CDR3 in amino acids: CASTVFARGGSTEAFF. Written as DNA, the CDR3 is TGTGCCAGCACCGTTTTTGCCCGGGGGGGGAGTACTGAAGCTTTCTTT.

The chain joins TRBV27 to TRBJ1-2; 8 nucleotides agree with TRBD1. Germline V lookup: CDR1 MNHEY, CDR2 SMNVEV (reference sequence). There are 15 residues in the CDR3. The junction had 13 bases not matched to a gene; V was cut back by 8 bases and J by 5 bases. The CDR3 is CASSPRAQGAYGYTF. CDR3 sequence (DNA): TGTGCCAGCTCCCCAAGGGCCCAGGGGGCTTATGGCTACACCTTC.